A single sample is the source of the 9 T cell receptor beta chains below, sequenced in a study of blood T cell repertoires in COVID-19. Sequenced by immunoSEQ multiplex PCR; TCRdb stores in-frame clones only, minus some. The sample records around 290,000 clones, approximately 86% being singletons. The sequencing input was peripheral blood. The receptor set was obtained from a woman in her seventies with COVID-19, enrolled during active disease.

This chain uses TRBV11-2 with TRBJ2-7; TRBD1 matches at 9 bases. The junction had 12 bases not matched to a gene; V was cut back by 0 bases and J by 3 bases. The CDR3 loop spans 18 amino acids. Germline V lookup: CDR1 SGHAT, CDR2 FQNNGV. The CDR3 DNA follows: TGTGCCAGCAGCTTAGATCGGTGGGAGACAGGGGGTAACTACGAGCAGTACTTC. Its translation: CASSLDRWETGGNYEQYF.

As to this clone: Within the sample, other DNA sequences also encode this same CDR3. The chain joins TRBV27 to TRBJ1-3, with D unresolved. The CDR3 consists of 15 residues. Germline V gene lookup returns CDR1 MNHEY and CDR2 SMNVEV (reference sequence). Trimming took off 2 bases at V and 0 bases at J, with 8 bases between the two ends. The CDR3 protein is CASSLSGSSGNTIYF. The CDR3 region has the DNA TGTGCCAGCAGTTTAAGCGGGAGCTCTGGAAACACCATATATTTT.

The CDR3, as DNA: TGTGCCAGCTCACCAGTAATCGGGGGGGAAACCTACGAGCAGTACTTC. Amino acid sequence: CASSPVIGGETYEQYF. This chain uses TRBV18 with TRBJ2-7; 8 bases fit TRBD2. This CDR3 spans 16 amino acids. With V trimmed by 2 bases and J by 2 bases, 8 bases remained unmatched. Germline V gives CDR1 KGHSH, CDR2 LQKENI.

The J gene is TRBJ1-2, the V gene TRBV2; 10 bases align to TRBD1. Germline lookup yields CDR1 SNHLY and CDR2 FYNNEI. CDR3 length: 14 amino acids. The J segment lost 3 bases and the V segment lost 5 bases, leaving 3 bases of the junction unmatched. The CDR3 sequence: CASSRQGADYGYTF. The CDR3 region has the DNA TGTGCCAGCAGTCGACAGGGGGCGGACTATGGCTACACCTTC.

This clone came up once. This chain uses TRBV28 with TRBJ1-5, with 9 bases fitting TRBD1. Germline-derived CDR1 and CDR2 are MDHEN and SYDVKM. The ends lost 6 bases at V and 4 bases at J; junction bases unmatched: 4. CDR3 length: 14 amino acids. DNA for the CDR3: TGTGCCAGCAGGGAAGGACAGGGGAATCAGCCCCAGCATTTT. It encodes CASREGQGNQPQHF.

The chain links TRBV30 to TRBJ1-5; TRBD1 matches at 8 bases. The trim removed 4 bases at V and 5 bases at J, leaving 1 base unmatched. The CDR3 extends over 12 amino acids. Germline V gene lookup returns CDR1 GTSNPN and CDR2 SVGIG (reference sequence). The CDR3 coding sequence is TGTGCCTGGAAGACAGGGGATCAGCCCCAGCATTTT. Amino acids: CAWKTGDQPQHF.

The chain uses TRBV18 and TRBJ2-7, with D possibly matching TRBD1 (5 bases). The CDR3 covers 14 residues. Germline CDR1 KGHSH, CDR2 LQKENI. V was trimmed by 6 bases and J by 0 bases, leaving 12 bases between them. The CDR3 DNA sequence: TGTGCCAGCTCGCCGACAGACCCCTCCTACGAGCAGTACTTC. This translates into CASSPTDPSYEQYF.

This chain joins TRBV12-3 or TRBV12-4 and TRBJ1-5; no firm D call. Trimming left V 3 bases short and J 3 bases short, with 3 bases between. The CDR3 is made up of 12 amino acids. The CDR3 DNA follows: TGTGCCAGCAGTTTCAACAATCAGCCCCAGCATTTT. Encoded protein: CASSFNNQPQHF.

The V gene is TRBV5-1, the J gene TRBJ2-4, with 12 bases identical to TRBD2. The germline CDR1 and CDR2 sequences are SGHRS and YFSETQ. V trimming: 4 bases; J trimming: 2 bases; junction bases outside the gene matches: 7. The CDR3 runs to 17 residues. The CDR3 nucleotides are TGCGCCAGCAGCCGATCGACTAGCGGGGGATCCAAAAACATTCAGTACTTC. Translating gives CASSRSTSGGSKNIQYF.